The source of this T cell receptor (beta chain) is a study of T-cell reconstitution after alpha-beta-depleted transplantation in children. General study results and limits: It was newly produced T cells that mostly accounted for T-cell counts and diversity one year after transplant. In some patients, recipient T cells and intrathymic progenitors surviving conditioning explained high day-60 diversity.

Library preparation (for TCRbeta) was performed with unique molecular identifiers. In TCRdb, the PCR reads were re-called with MiXCR into one record per CDR3 protein. The data hold some 830,000 distinct CDR3 sequences, with 15% to 20% observed a single time. Germline V lookup: CDR1 SGDLS, CDR2 YYNGEE. Trimming removed 2 bases from V and 2 bases from J; junction bases left unmatched: 6. This CDR3 has 15 residues. A word on this clonotype: Its specificity is unknown.

Sequences were derived from PBMCs, mostly from graft donor cells, sampled 360 days after TCRalphabeta/CD19-depleted stem cell transplant. The genes are TRBV9 and TRBJ2-5; 7 positions agree with TRBD2. This sequence was found in a male patient younger than 18 who had a stem cell transplant for acute lymphoblastic leukemia, so the T cells may come from the graft donor. CDR3 sequence reads: CASSVSGSGQETQYF. The CDR3, as DNA: TGTGCCAGCAGCGTTAGTGGTAGCGGGCAAGAGACCCAGTACTTC.